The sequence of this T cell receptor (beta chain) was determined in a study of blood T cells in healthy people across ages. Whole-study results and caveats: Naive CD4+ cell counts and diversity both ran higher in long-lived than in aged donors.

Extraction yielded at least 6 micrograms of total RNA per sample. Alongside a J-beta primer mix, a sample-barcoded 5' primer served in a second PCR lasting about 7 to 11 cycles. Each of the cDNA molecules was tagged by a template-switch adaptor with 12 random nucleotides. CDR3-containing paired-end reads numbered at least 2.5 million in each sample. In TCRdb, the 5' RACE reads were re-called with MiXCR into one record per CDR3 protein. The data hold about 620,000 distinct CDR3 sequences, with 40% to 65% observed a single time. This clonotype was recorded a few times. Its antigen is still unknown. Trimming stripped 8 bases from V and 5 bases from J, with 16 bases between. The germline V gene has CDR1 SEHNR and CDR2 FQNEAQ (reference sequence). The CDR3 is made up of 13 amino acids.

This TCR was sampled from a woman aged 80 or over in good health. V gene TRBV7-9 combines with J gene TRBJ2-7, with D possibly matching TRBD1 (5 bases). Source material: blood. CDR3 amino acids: CASDRPGPNEQYF. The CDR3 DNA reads TGTGCCAGCGACCGACCAGGGCCTAACGAGCAGTACTTC.